The T cell receptor beta chain under discussion was sequenced for a study of ipilimumab plus nivolumab after autologous stem cell transplantation (dated by TCRdb to the early 2020s). In terms of the full investigation: A median of about 5 ipilimumab doses and under ten nivolumab doses was received by trial patients. Both primary refractory and relapsed disease were represented in the DLBCL cohort, where 18-month progression-free survival was approximately 87% and 28%, respectively. Patients with high-risk diffuse large B cell lymphoma, mature T cell lymphoma, or multiple myeloma undergoing autologous transplant were enrolled in the trial. The intent-to-treat population of the trial was made up of 30 to 35 patients. Overall results and qualifications from the work: According to the authors, a biologic rationale for studying the approach further came from T cell receptor repertoire, regulatory T cell phenotype and gut microbiota profiles. Combined checkpoint inhibition appeared tolerable as post-transplant consolidation, according to the authors' conclusion.

Receptor libraries were prepared by the immunoSEQ multiplex PCR assay. The source is immuneACCESS, and TCRdb retained only in-frame sequences with V and J called. Part of the clones is not carried over; for the studies checked, unresolved V genes explain less than half of this, and the remainder is unexplained. A total of fewer than 95,000 clones appear in this sample, 65% to 85% of them only once. Roughly 2% of the sample is in the top ten clones. This clone has only a few counts. Its antigen is unknown. No base qualities exist here, and no much larger clone lies one base off it. Starting 14 to 28 days after the autologous transplant, patients began checkpoint therapy, which included ipilimumab at 1 mg/kg intravenously on day 1 of selected weeks. Nivolumab was given at 3 mg/kg intravenously on day 1 of weeks 1, 4, 7, 10, and every two weeks through week 26. The study was a Phase Ib clinical trial testing combined checkpoint inhibition with ipilimumab and nivolumab as consolidation after autologous stem cell transplantation.

The sequence derives from a male donor with diffuse large B-cell lymphoma. Sample: PBMCs, taken in a trial of ipilimumab plus nivolumab as post-transplant consolidation.

The CDR3 region: CASSLLWTGDGYTF. The nucleotide sequence is TGCGCCAGCAGCCTGTTGTGGACAGGGGATGGCTACACCTTC. The sequence is built from TRBV4-1 and TRBJ1-2, with 9 middle bases fitting TRBD1. Trimming takes 4 bases off V and 6 bases off J; junction bases not matched to a gene: 6. Taken from the germline V gene, the CDR1 and CDR2 loops are MGHRA and YSYEKL. The CDR3 contains 14 residues, cysteine and phenylalanine counted. Only the CDR3 DNA is retained, 42 bases long and in frame from the first base.